This T cell receptor (beta chain) was observed in a study of beta chain features in type 1 diabetes (dated by TCRdb to the late 2010s). With regard to the full study: No differences in mean age, gender distribution, total cell number or subset yield were found between patients and healthy donors. A total of 90 million to 140 million sorted cells were examined across all samples, and RNA yield correlated strongly with the number of cells per subset. Regulatory and stem cell-like memory subsets were obtained from only 8 patients and about 8 healthy donors, while naive and central memory subsets were obtained from all 30 or so donors. The study compared TCRB repertoires of sorted circulating CD4+ T cell subsets between recently diagnosed type 1 diabetes patients and matched healthy donors. On the study overall, not on this receptor specifically: Type 1 diabetes patients showed a moderate but significant shortening of TCRB CDR3 length in all four CD4+ subsets. Patients with type 1 diabetes made fewer insertions and deleted more nucleotides at VDJ recombination sites, implying thymic rearrangement abnormalities. Only small numbers of individuals were included in the HLA sub-analyses, which left unresolved whether HLA type had any influence on TCRB rearrangement. Because cDNA was sequenced instead of genomic DNA, activated cells with high expression could be over-represented, although the groups did not differ in activation or CD3 levels. Shorter templates might have been favored by PCR, but patient and control samples were amplified and corrected together, so both groups would have been affected equally by any skew. Naive, central memory and regulatory TCRB repertoires appeared to be more similar among patients than among healthy donors.

The germline V gene provides CDR1 SGHTA and CDR2 FQGNSA. Trimming takes 5 bases from V and 0 bases from J, and the germline ends sit 18 bases apart. The CDR3 spans 17 residues, from the cysteine through the phenylalanine. The DNA shown is the 51-base CDR3, in frame from base 1. The High Capacity cDNA Reverse Transcription Kit was used to reverse transcribe all of the isolated RNA, meaning that expressed TCRB transcripts were what got sequenced. Deep immunoSEQ sequencing was applied to naive, central memory and regulatory T cell samples, giving an average of about 3.6 million total reads per sample. Sorted cells were lysed in RLT buffer, and RNA was extracted using DNase-treated RNeasy Micro or Mini kits according to cell number. Each cell subset was processed separately to prevent cross-contamination, with patient and healthy donor samples processed together. Using the immunoSEQ multiplex PCR, TCRB sequences were amplified from cDNA into 87-bp fragments spanning the CDR3 region. Amplicons were sequenced on the Illumina HiSeq platform. On the study's bioinformatics: PCR bias was corrected computationally using synthetic template baselines, and reads within Hamming distance 2 were collapsed, with unmergeable singletons discarded. Reads were aligned to IMGT to assign V, D and J genes, CDR3 length, and insertions or deletions at six rearrangement sites. Within each subset, clonotype counts were normalized to sorted cell number, and only after that were true diversity and Gini coefficients computed with the tcR R package. The overlap coefficient, calculated on TCRB nucleotide sequences, was used to measure repertoire sharing. TCRdb mirrors the immuneACCESS table, restricted to in-frame sequences. Some clones are absent from its copies; in checked studies, under half trace to an unresolved V gene, and the reason for the others is unknown. That table supplies the V and J calls and clone size; D and trimming were determined from the DNA. This sample lists approximately 150,000 clones; more than 10% were detected once. Jointly, the top ten make up around 1.2% of the sample.

Each donor gave one peripheral blood draw, averaging around 0.11 L, which was collected into heparinised tubes. Naive, central memory, regulatory and stem cell-like memory CD4+ T cells were sorted on a BD FACSAria II using a panel including CD45RO, CCR7, CD25, CD127, CD95 and CD27. A purity above 98% was achieved for all sorted populations. PBMCs were isolated right away by Lymphoprep density gradient centrifugation and were stained directly, without culture. To minimize batch effects, samples were stained and sorted in pairs, one healthy donor with one patient per experiment. Ten or more counts support this clone. Its antigen is currently not known. No per-base quality is available; no much larger clone lies one base away.

The chain couples TRBV7-2 to TRBJ2-3; the D gene is possibly TRBD1 or TRBD2, with 5 bases matching each. The sequenced sample consisted of central memory CD4+ T cells from blood. The receptor was derived from a man aged 18 to 30 with type 1 diabetes. The base sequence is TGTGCCAGCAGCCCACATATTCCGGGGCAAAGCACAGATACGCAGTATTTT. This sequence encodes CASSPHIPGQSTDTQYF.